Listed below are T cell receptor beta chains from one sample, sequenced in a study of T-cell reconstitution after alpha-beta-depleted transplantation in children. In TCRdb, the PCR reads were re-called with MiXCR into one record per CDR3 protein. The sample lists hundreds of thousands of distinct CDR3 sequences, roughly 17% occurring once. The material was PBMCs from the stem cell graft donor, obtained from the stem cell graft. Source of these receptors: a human donor who donated a stem cell graft to a child with acute myeloid leukemia. Both conserved end residues are part of each CDR3. D genes are given only for firm matches. Clone size is stated in some rows and not others, as once, few, many or a class when expanded.

D	size	J	V	CDR3	DNA
.	many	TRBJ1-5	TRBV27	CASGPGVGSNQPQHF	TGTGCCAGCGGGCCAGGGGTGGGGAGCAATCAGCCCCAGCATTTT
.	.	TRBJ2-7	TRBV7-9	CASSLATPTGWDEQYF	TGTGCCAGCAGCTTAGCGACCCCAACAGGGTGGGACGAGCAGTACTTC
.	few	TRBJ1-6	TRBV6-2/TRBV6-3	CASSSQQGWANSPLHF	TGTGCCAGCAGTTCGCAACAGGGTTGGGCTAATTCACCCCTCCACTTT
TRBD2	many	TRBJ2-3	TRBV7-8	CASSLNGGITDTQYF	TGTGCCAGCAGCTTAAACGGGGGGATCACAGATACGCAGTATTTT
TRBD1	many	TRBJ2-4	TRBV20-1	CSARRTGFKNIQYF	TGCAGTGCCCGGAGGACAGGATTCAAAAACATTCAGTACTTC
.	few	TRBJ2-2	TRBV6-1	CASKPPRATGELFF	TGTGCCAGCAAACCCCCAAGGGCCACCGGGGAGCTGTTTTTT
TRBD1	.	TRBJ2-6	TRBV2	CASSPGDREPSSGANVLTF	TGTGCCAGCAGCCCAGGCGACAGGGAACCATCGTCTGGGGCCAACGTCCTGACTTTC
.	few	TRBJ1-1	TRBV7-2	CASSLAGAKGRGTEAFF	TGTGCCAGCAGCTTAGCAGGGGCCAAGGGGCGAGGCACTGAAGCTTTCTTT
.	few	TRBJ2-1	TRBV20-1	CSASHNRGPGGGRNEQFF	TGCAGTGCTAGCCATAACAGGGGTCCCGGCGGGGGGCGGAATGAGCAGTTCTTC
.	.	TRBJ2-7	TRBV12-3/TRBV12-4	CASSLVGYFPYEQYF	TGTGCCAGCAGTTTAGTAGGCTATTTTCCCTACGAGCAGTACTTC
.	many	TRBJ2-7	TRBV29-1	CSVEAGNEQYF	TGCAGCGTTGAAGCAGGGAACGAGCAGTACTTC
.	.	TRBJ2-7	TRBV28	CASSSGVLVYEQYF	TGTGCCAGCAGTTCCGGAGTTCTAGTTTACGAGCAGTACTTC
TRBD1	few	TRBJ1-2	TRBV10-2	CASSLSPGQEMNYGYTF	TGCGCCAGCAGCTTGTCCCCGGGACAGGAAATGAACTATGGCTACACCTTC
TRBD1	.	TRBJ2-3	TRBV6-6	CASGLTGYDTQYF	TGTGCCAGCGGTTTGACAGGGTACGATACGCAGTATTTT
.	few	TRBJ2-7	TRBV15	CATSRDLAGQAYEQYF	TGTGCCACCAGCAGAGATCTGGCGGGGCAGGCCTACGAGCAGTACTTC
.	.	TRBJ1-1	TRBV12-3/TRBV12-4	CASRQEMNTEAFF	TGTGCCAGCAGACAGGAAATGAACACTGAAGCTTTCTTT
TRBD2	.	TRBJ2-5	TRBV20-1	CSARVGAGVAETQYF	TGCAGTGCTAGAGTGGGCGCGGGGGTTGCAGAGACCCAGTACTTC
.	.	TRBJ2-5	TRBV6-6	CASSRLEETQYF	TGTGCCAGCAGTAGGCTCGAGGAGACCCAGTACTTC
TRBD2	many	TRBJ2-1	TRBV7-2	CASSPGGPRNEQFF	TGTGCCAGCAGCCCGGGGGGGCCAAGGAATGAGCAGTTCTTC
.	.	TRBJ2-1	TRBV12-5	CASGLVFVGIRDEQFF	TGTGCTAGTGGTTTGGTTTTCGTGGGTATCAGGGATGAGCAGTTCTTC
.	many	TRBJ1-5	TRBV7-2	CASSLGIDNQPQHF	TGTGCCAGCAGCTTAGGGATAGACAATCAGCCCCAGCATTTT
.	.	TRBJ1-1	TRBV29-1	CSADANTEAFF	TGCAGCGCCGACGCGAACACTGAAGCTTTCTTT
.	many	TRBJ1-5	TRBV29-1	CSVKVGNQPQHF	TGCAGCGTTAAGGTCGGCAATCAGCCCCAGCATTTT
.	.	TRBJ2-5	TRBV28	CASQVQQEGETQYF	TGTGCCAGTCAGGTCCAACAAGAGGGGGAGACCCAGTACTTC
TRBD2	many	TRBJ2-1	TRBV10-3	CASKNSGGSYNEQFF	TGTGCCAGTAAAAATAGCGGGGGCTCCTACAATGAGCAGTTCTTC
TRBD1	few	TRBJ1-5	TRBV7-8	CASSSGGASNQPQHF	TGTGCCAGCAGCTCAGGGGGAGCTAGCAATCAGCCCCAGCATTTT
.	many	TRBJ1-5	TRBV15	CAPLVSGTKGNQPQHF	TGTGCCCCCCTAGTATCAGGGACGAAAGGTAATCAGCCCCAGCATTTT
.	few	TRBJ2-3	TRBV20-1	CSARFWGLTSTDTQYF	TGCAGTGCTAGATTCTGGGGACTGACTAGCACAGATACGCAGTATTTT
.	many	TRBJ2-1	TRBV29-1	CSVESGRVPFF	TGCAGCGTTGAGAGTGGTAGGGTTCCGTTCTTC
.	.	TRBJ2-1	TRBV18	CASSPLDSSYNEQFF	TGTGCCAGCTCACCACTTGACAGCTCCTACAATGAGCAGTTCTTC
.	many	TRBJ1-2	TRBV12-3/TRBV12-4	CASSLGRSGTPGYGYTF	TGTGCCAGCAGTTTAGGTAGGAGTGGGACTCCTGGCTATGGCTACACCTTC
TRBD1	.	TRBJ1-6	TRBV5-1	CASSPGGGHNSPLHF	TGCGCCAGCAGCCCAGGGGGCGGCCATAATTCACCCCTCCACTTT
.	.	TRBJ2-3	TRBV5-5	CASSFIATLTDTQYF	TGTGCCAGCAGCTTCATCGCTACCCTAACAGATACGCAGTATTTT
.	many	TRBJ1-1	TRBV27	CASSPTTMNTEAFF	TGTGCCAGCAGTCCGACTACTATGAACACTGAAGCTTTCTTT
.	many	TRBJ2-3	TRBV29-1	CSVDVRGGRDTQYF	TGCAGCGTTGATGTAAGGGGGGGTAGGGATACGCAGTATTTT
.	.	TRBJ2-1	TRBV7-2	CASSFDHRVQFF	TGTGCCAGCAGCTTCGACCACAGGGTTCAGTTCTTC
.	.	TRBJ1-1	TRBV7-9	CASSMPGANTEAFF	TGTGCCAGCAGCATGCCGGGAGCGAACACTGAAGCTTTCTTT
.	.	TRBJ1-5	TRBV7-9	CASRAGGGGNQPQHF	TGTGCCAGCAGAGCCGGGGGTGGGGGCAATCAGCCCCAGCATTTT
.	.	TRBJ2-5	TRBV20-1	CSAMTDQETQYF	TGCAGTGCTATGACGGACCAAGAGACCCAGTACTTC
.	many	TRBJ1-2	TRBV10-3	CAISVGRGYTF	TGTGCCATCAGTGTCGGGCGTGGCTACACCTTC
.	few	TRBJ1-2	TRBV5-1	CASSASGTPNYGYTF	TGCGCCAGCAGCGCTTCCGGGACCCCTAACTATGGCTACACCTTC
.	.	TRBJ2-3	TRBV12-3/TRBV12-4	CASSPTGRDTQYF	TGTGCCAGCAGTCCAACGGGGAGAGATACGCAGTATTTT
.	.	TRBJ1-1	TRBV7-8	CASSTQENTEAFF	TGTGCCAGCAGCACGCAGGAGAACACTGAAGCTTTCTTT
TRBD2	.	TRBJ2-3	TRBV6-1	CASSLKSGGTSTDTQYF	TGTGCCAGCAGCCTAAAAAGCGGGGGGACTAGCACAGATACGCAGTATTTT
.	.	TRBJ2-3	TRBV7-2	CASSLRAGRTDTQYF	TGTGCCAGCAGCTTAAGGGCGGGGCGAACAGATACGCAGTATTTT
TRBD2	few	TRBJ2-5	TRBV5-1	CASSSNGLAVRTETQYF	TGCGCCAGCAGCTCCAACGGACTAGCGGTCAGGACGGAGACCCAGTACTTC
.	.	TRBJ2-5	TRBV5-1	CASSSEGLQETQYF	TGCGCCAGCAGCTCCGAGGGACTTCAAGAGACCCAGTACTTC